The 8 T cell receptor beta chains presented below share a single source sample, sequenced in a study of blood T cell repertoires in COVID-19. TCRdb keeps only in-frame clones here, not all; method: immunoSEQ multiplex PCR. In the table there are about 140,000 clones, more than 75% of which are singletons. What was sequenced was peripheral blood. These TCRs come from a woman older than 75 with acute or convalescent COVID-19.

The chain recombines TRBV7-2 with TRBJ1-1, with unresolved D. The CDR3 has 14 residues. V was shortened by 3 bases and J by 5 bases, with 13 bases between the two germline ends. Germline values: CDR1 SGHTA, CDR2 FQGNSA. CDR3 residues: CASSFGAGGTEAFF. CDR3 nucleotides: TGTGCCAGCAGCTTCGGCGCAGGTGGGACTGAAGCTTTCTTT.

The rearrangement joins TRBV10-3 to TRBJ1-2, with D unclear. The V gene lost 3 bases and the J gene lost 4 bases, with 15 bases spanning the gap. The germline gives CDR1 ENHRY, CDR2 SYGVKD. This CDR3 spans 15 amino acids. The CDR3 coding sequence is TGTGCCATCAGTGAACCCAGCGGTGTAAGCTATGGCTACACCTTC. Protein sequence: CAISEPSGVSYGYTF.

The chain uses TRBV5-1 and TRBJ1-2, with D possibly being TRBD1 (6 bases). Germline CDR1 and CDR2: SGHRS and YFSETQ. The CDR3 runs to 13 residues. V lost 0 bases and J lost 7, with 10 bases in between. The CDR3 loop is CASSLEQGRGYTF. Here the CDR3 DNA reads TGCGCCAGCAGCTTGGAACAGGGCCGTGGCTACACCTTC.

This clone was counted only a few times. This sequence joins TRBV7-9 and TRBJ1-3; D gene ambiguous. V was shortened by 2 bases and J by 0 bases, with 8 bases between the two germline ends. The CDR3 has 15 residues. Germline assignment: CDR1 SEHNR and CDR2 FQNEAQ (reference sequence). This CDR3 reads CASSLHGSSGNTIYF. Written as DNA, the CDR3 is TGTGCCAGCAGCTTACATGGGAGCTCTGGAAACACCATATATTTT. Drawing the rest from reference TRBV7-9 and TRBJ1-3, the complete variable domain is DTGVSQNPRHKITKRGQNVTFRCDPISEHNRLYWYRQTLGQGPEFLTYFQNEAQLEKSRLLSDRFSAERPKGSFSTLEIQRTEQGDSAMYLCASSLHGSSGNTIYFGEGSWLTVV.

Here the CDR3 reads CASSRDSPLSPLHF. CDR3 in DNA: TGTGCCAGCAGCCGTGACTCCCCCCTTTCACCCCTCCACTTT. V and J are TRBV7-9 and TRBJ1-6, with D unresolved. Germline V gives CDR1 SEHNR, CDR2 FQNEAQ (reference sequence). The CDR3 runs to 14 residues. With 5 bases removed from V and 9 bases from J, the gap between germline ends came to 14 bases. Full variable domain (missing parts from reference TRBV7-9 and TRBJ1-6): DTGVSQNPRHKITKRGQNVTFRCDPISEHNRLYWYRQTLGQGPEFLTYFQNEAQLEKSRLLSDRFSAERPKGSFSTLEIQRTEQGDSAMYLCASSRDSPLSPLHFGNGTRLTVT.

The V and J genes are TRBV11-2 and TRBJ1-6, with 8 positions matching TRBD1. V dropped 6 bases and J dropped 7; count of bases not matched to a gene: 8. This CDR3 spans 15 amino acids. CDR1 is SGHAT and CDR2 is FQNNGV in the germline V gene. The CDR3 is CASSRRQGTNSPLHF. CDR3 DNA: TGTGCCAGCAGTCGAAGACAGGGGACGAATTCACCCCTCCACTTT. The full variable domain, its missing parts supplied by reference TRBV11-2 and TRBJ1-6, is EAGVAQSPRYKIIEKRQSVAFWCNPISGHATLYWYQQILGQGPKLLIQFQNNGVVDDSQLPKDRFSAERLKGVDSTLKIQPAKLEDSAVYLCASSRRQGTNSPLHFGNGTRLTVT.

The chain uses TRBV12-3 or TRBV12-4 and TRBJ1-1; maybe TRBD1 (5 bases). Trimming took 9 bases from V and 1 from J, leaving 12 bases between them. The CDR3 sequence is 13 residues long. CDR3 protein: CASGTGGNTEAFF. The DNA for the CDR3 is TGTGCCAGTGGGACGGGGGGGAACACTGAAGCTTTCTTT.

The chain has TRBV7-8 and TRBJ2-5; 10 nucleotides agree with TRBD2. The V gene's germline CDR1 is SGHVS and CDR2 FQNEAQ. The junction had 18 bases not matched to a gene; V was cut back by 3 bases and J by 2 bases. This CDR3 contains 20 residues. DNA for the CDR3: TGTGCCAGCAGCTTCAGGCCGTGGGGGGCTAGCGGGGGCTTACAAGAGACCCAGTACTTC. Its protein is CASSFRPWGASGGLQETQYF.